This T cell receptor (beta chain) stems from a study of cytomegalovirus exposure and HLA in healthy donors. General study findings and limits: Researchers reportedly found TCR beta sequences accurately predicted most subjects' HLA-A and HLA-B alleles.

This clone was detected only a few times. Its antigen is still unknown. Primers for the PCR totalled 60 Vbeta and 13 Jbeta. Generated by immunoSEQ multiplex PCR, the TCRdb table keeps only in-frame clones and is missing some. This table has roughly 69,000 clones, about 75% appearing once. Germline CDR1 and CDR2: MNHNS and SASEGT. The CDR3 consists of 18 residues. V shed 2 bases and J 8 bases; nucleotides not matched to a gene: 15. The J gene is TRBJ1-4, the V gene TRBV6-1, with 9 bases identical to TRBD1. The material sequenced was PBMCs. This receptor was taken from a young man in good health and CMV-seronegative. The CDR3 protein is CASSEKMGLGTGKEKLFF. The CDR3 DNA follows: TGTGCCAGCAGTGAAAAAATGGGGTTGGGGACAGGGAAGGAAAAACTGTTTTTT.